This T cell receptor beta chain comes out of a study of blood T cell repertoires in COVID-19. Study as a whole: PBMCs, B-cell-depleted T cells, or T cells provided the cDNA or gDNA that made up the material.

V gave up 2 bases and J gave up 4 bases; unmatched junction bases: 4. Germline assignment: CDR1 GTSNPN and CDR2 SVGIG (reference sequence). This CDR3 contains 14 residues. Original data processing: Amplification from reference gene primers served as the basis for estimated nucleated cell counts. Data came from immunoSEQ multiplex PCR; TCRdb stores just in-frame clones and leaves some out. V and J calls and clone size follow that table, whereas D and trimming were derived from the DNA. The profile shows more than 200,000 clones, 86% of them singletons. This clone was detected a few times. The source material was peripheral blood. The rearrangement joins TRBV30 to TRBJ2-3; 9 bases agree with TRBD1. The origin of this receptor is a young man with active or convalescent COVID-19. This CDR3 is CAWSSGTGPDTQYF. CDR3 coding DNA: TGTGCCTGGAGTTCTGGGACAGGGCCAGATACGCAGTATTTT.